This TCR beta chain was documented in a study of monozygotic twins with inflammatory bowel disease. Study conclusions and caveats: Comparison of concordant versus discordant twins revealed no difference in repertoire similarity, possibly due to limited power. Discrimination among different T cell subtypes was not achievable.

Germline CDR1 and CDR2: KGHDR and SFDVKD. This CDR3 spans 14 amino acids. No DNA is given; TCRdb re-called the 5' RACE reads and lists each CDR3 protein once. The sample shows over 150,000 distinct CDR3 sequences, and roughly 2.3% sits with its ten largest clones. Worth noting for this clonotype: Its antigen remains unknown.

The sequenced material came from blood. The rearrangement links TRBV24-1 to TRBJ2-3; the D gene TCRdb calls, TRBD1, cannot be checked with no DNA. The clonotype comes from a human donor with ulcerative colitis or Crohn's disease, or a healthy co-twin of an affected twin (not recorded which). The CDR3 region is CATSDESRLGRQYF.